The present T cell receptor (beta chain) was sequenced within a study of blood T cell repertoires in COVID-19. Overall study context: Material from acute and convalescent COVID-19 was sourced from the United States, Italy and Spain.

Original processing notes: Using reference gene primer amplification, nucleated cell counts were estimated. Sequenced by immunoSEQ multiplex PCR; TCRdb stores in-frame clones only, minus some. V and J calls plus clone size are reproduced from that table; the DNA served to infer D and trimming. The table records roughly 430,000 clones, roughly 88% of them present only once. Germline CDR1 is SGHDN and CDR2 is FVKESK. There are 17 residues in the CDR3. V lost 1 base and J lost 5, with 17 bases in between. The chain combines TRBV14 with TRBJ1-4, with a tentative D call TRBD1 (6 bases). The clonotype was recovered from a woman between 40 and 50 years old with acute COVID-19. The sample comprised PBMCs or T cells enriched from blood (not recorded which). The CDR3 DNA follows: TGTGCCAGCAGCCAAGGTTCTCCTGGGAGGGGGAATGAAAAACTGTTTTTT. Translation gives CASSQGSPGRGNEKLFF.